Shown below are 14 T cell receptor beta chains from a single sample sequenced in a study of blood T cells in healthy people across ages. A J-beta primer mix and a sample-barcoded 5' primer were used in a second PCR of roughly 7 to 12 cycles. From the 5' RACE reads, TCRdb called clonotypes with MiXCR, one entry per CDR3 protein. In the table there are about 670,000 distinct CDR3 sequences, 35% to 50% of which are singletons. Sequenced sample: blood. Receptor source: a man older than 75 in good health.

There are a few counts of this clonotype. The chain recombines TRBV9 with TRBJ2-5; D not resolved. V was pared by 0 bases and J by 5 bases, with 17 bases between. The CDR3 length is 16 residues. CDR1 is SGDLS and CDR2 is YYNGEE in the germline V gene. This CDR3 reads CASSVGFMESLETQYF. The CDR3 bases are TGTGCCAGCAGCGTAGGGTTTATGGAGAGCTTGGAGACCCAGTACTTC.

The sample holds many counts of this clonotype. The V and J genes are TRBV29-1 and TRBJ2-3, with 13 nucleotides matching TRBD2. The trim removed 7 bases at V and 4 bases at J, leaving 11 bases unmatched. There are 16 residues in the CDR3. In germline, CDR1 is SQVTM, CDR2 ANQGSEA. The CDR3 reads CSAKRTSGSVADTQYF. CDR3 coding DNA: TGCAGCGCCAAGAGGACTAGCGGGAGTGTAGCAGATACGCAGTATTTT.

This sequence joins TRBV7-9 and TRBJ2-1; 7 nucleotides agree with TRBD1. This CDR3 is built from 13 residues. The germline V gene has CDR1 SEHNR and CDR2 FQNEAQ (reference sequence). Germline trimming cut 5 bases from V and 7 bases from J; bases unmatched to any gene: 5. CDR3 in DNA: TGTGCCAGCAGCCGACAGGGTCGAAATGAGCAGTTCTTC. Its protein is CASSRQGRNEQFF.

The V gene is TRBV9, the J gene TRBJ2-5; TRBD2 matches 9 bases. Trimming removed 0 bases from V and 5 bases from J; junction bases left unmatched: 5. The CDR3 runs 15 residues. The germline V gene encodes CDR1 SGDLS and CDR2 YYNGEE. This CDR3 reads CASSVAVAGDETQYF. DNA for the CDR3: TGTGCCAGCAGCGTAGCGGTAGCGGGAGACGAGACCCAGTACTTC.

V is TRBV27 and J is TRBJ2-5; 12 bases line up with TRBD2. V lost 1 base, J lost 3 bases, and 6 bases stayed unmatched. Germline assignment: CDR1 MNHEY and CDR2 SMNVEV (reference sequence). This CDR3 is 17 amino acids long. CDR3 residues: CASSLFGLAGREETQYF. As DNA, the CDR3 is TGTGCCAGCAGTTTATTCGGACTAGCGGGGAGAGAAGAGACCCAGTACTTC.

There are many counts of this clonotype. The rearrangement links TRBV7-2 to TRBJ2-1; 8 nucleotides line up with TRBD2. This CDR3 contains 16 residues. Germline CDR1 SGHTA, CDR2 FQGNSA. V was clipped by 1 base and J by 8 bases; unmatched bases: 10. The CDR3 DNA is TGTGCCAGCAGCTTAGAGGTGGCGGGAGGTGACTATGAGCAGTTCTTC. It yields the protein CASSLEVAGGDYEQFF.

V usage is TRBV29-1 and J usage is TRBJ2-7; TRBD2 agrees at 9 bases. V lost 5 bases to trimming and J lost 3 bases; unmatched junction nucleotides: 5. From germline, CDR1 is SQVTM and CDR2 ANQGSEA. The CDR3 has 13 residues. CDR3 region: CSVTGGGDYEQYF. As DNA, the CDR3 is TGCAGCGTTACCGGCGGGGGGGACTACGAGCAGTACTTC.

This clonotype was counted only a few times. The chain joins TRBV7-2 to TRBJ2-4, with 9 bases aligning to TRBD1. Germline V gene lookup returns CDR1 SGHTA and CDR2 FQGNSA. The J segment lost 7 bases and the V segment lost 4 bases, leaving 8 bases of the junction unmatched. The CDR3 is 15 amino acids. The CDR3 here is CASSWNRDRANIQYF. CDR3 DNA: TGTGCCAGCAGCTGGAACCGGGACAGGGCCAACATTCAGTACTTC.

The chain links TRBV6-1 to TRBJ2-3; D possibly corresponds to TRBD2 (6 bases). V dropped 2 bases and J dropped 5 bases, with 17 bases sitting between them. Germline loops: CDR1 MNHNS, CDR2 SASEGT. This CDR3 comprises 16 residues. The CDR3 sequence is CASSEFGGGSRDTQYF. The DNA of the CDR3 is TGTGCCAGCAGTGAATTCGGGGGAGGCTCTAGAGATACGCAGTATTTT.

The V and J genes are TRBV25-1 and TRBJ1-6; a weak D match, TRBD1 (5 bases). This CDR3 contains 17 residues. Germline loops: CDR1 MGHDK, CDR2 SYGVNS. The germline V and J ends were trimmed by 8 bases and 0 bases, with 17 bases remaining between them. The CDR3 region is CASRERGLSSYNSPLHF. The DNA of the CDR3 is TGTGCCAGCCGGGAGAGGGGTTTGTCCTCCTATAATTCACCCCTCCACTTT.

This chain links TRBV20-1 with TRBJ1-4; D call uncertain. This CDR3 comprises 13 residues. Germline V gene lookup returns CDR1 DFQATT and CDR2 SNEGSKA (reference sequence). V lost 4 bases to trimming and J lost 3 bases, with 9 bases between them. The CDR3 DNA sequence: TGCAGTGCTAACCGGGCCCCTAATGAAAAACTGTTTTTT. Translated, it gives CSANRAPNEKLFF.

This clonotype was seen a handful of times. The V gene is TRBV5-1, the J gene TRBJ2-1; the match to TRBD2 covers 8 bases. V lost 2 bases and J lost 2; bases outside the gene matches: 3. The CDR3 spans 15 residues. Germline assignment: CDR1 SGHRS and CDR2 YFSETQ. CDR3 loop: CASSLLAETYNEQFF. CDR3 in DNA: TGCGCCAGCAGCTTACTAGCGGAAACCTACAATGAGCAGTTCTTC.

The chain recombines TRBV20-1 with TRBJ2-3, with 7 bases identical to TRBD2. Germline V gene data show CDR1 as DFQATT and CDR2 as SNEGSKA (reference sequence). The CDR3 extends over 14 amino acids. Germline trimming cut 0 bases from V and 6 bases from J; bases unmatched to any gene: 6. CDR3 sequence: CSAREMTSSDTQYF. CDR3 coding DNA: TGCAGTGCTAGAGAGATGACTAGCTCCGATACGCAGTATTTT.

Note on this clonotype: A much larger clone sits a single nucleotide away, making a read error possible. The V gene is TRBV13, the J gene TRBJ2-2; D possibly corresponds to TRBD1 (5 bases). V lost 0 bases and J lost 3, with 11 bases in between. The germline V gene has CDR1 PRHDT and CDR2 FYEKMQ (reference sequence). This CDR3 is built from 16 residues. CDR3 in amino acids: CASSLGPGRDTGELFF. CDR3 bases: TGTGCCAGCAGCTTAGGCCCGGGCAGGGACACCGGGGAGCTGTTTTTT.